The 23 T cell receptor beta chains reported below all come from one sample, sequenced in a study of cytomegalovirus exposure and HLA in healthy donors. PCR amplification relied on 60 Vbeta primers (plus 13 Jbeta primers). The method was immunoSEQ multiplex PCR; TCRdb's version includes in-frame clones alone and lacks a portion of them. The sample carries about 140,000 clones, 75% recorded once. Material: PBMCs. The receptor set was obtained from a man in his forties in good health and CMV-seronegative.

CDR3 residues: CAWSVQGGDTEAFF. CDR3 DNA sequence: TGTGCCTGGAGTGTACAGGGGGGGGACACTGAAGCTTTCTTT. The J gene is TRBJ1-1, the V gene TRBV30; 8 bases are shared with TRBD1. Per germline, CDR1 GTSNPN and CDR2 SVGIG (reference sequence). This CDR3 contains 14 residues. Trimming took 0 bases from V and 3 from J; bases not matched to a gene: 3.

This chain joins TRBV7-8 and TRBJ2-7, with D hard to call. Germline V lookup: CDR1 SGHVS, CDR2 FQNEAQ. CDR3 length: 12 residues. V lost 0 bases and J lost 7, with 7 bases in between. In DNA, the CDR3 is TGTGCCAGCAGCTTAGCCCCACTGGAGCAGTACTTC. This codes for CASSLAPLEQYF.

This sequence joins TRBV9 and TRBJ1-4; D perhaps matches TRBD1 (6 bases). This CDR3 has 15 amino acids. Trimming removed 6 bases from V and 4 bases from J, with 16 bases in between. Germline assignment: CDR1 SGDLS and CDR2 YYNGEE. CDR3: CASTPTGSGNEKLFF. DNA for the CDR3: TGTGCCAGCACTCCGACAGGCAGTGGTAATGAAAAACTGTTTTTT. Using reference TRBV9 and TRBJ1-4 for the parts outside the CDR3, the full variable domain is DSGVTQTPKHLITATGQRVTLRCSPRSGDLSVYWYQQSLDQGLQFLIQYYNGEERAKGNILERFSAQQFPDLHSELNLSSLELGDSALYFCASTPTGSGNEKLFFGSGTQLSVL.

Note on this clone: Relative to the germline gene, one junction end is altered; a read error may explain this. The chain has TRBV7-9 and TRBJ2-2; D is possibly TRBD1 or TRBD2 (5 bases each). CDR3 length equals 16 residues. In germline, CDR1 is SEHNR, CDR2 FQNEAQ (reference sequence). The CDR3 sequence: CSSSLLGVTNTGELFF. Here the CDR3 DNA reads TGTTCCAGCAGCTTACTAGGGGTCACGAACACCGGGGAGCTGTTTTTT.

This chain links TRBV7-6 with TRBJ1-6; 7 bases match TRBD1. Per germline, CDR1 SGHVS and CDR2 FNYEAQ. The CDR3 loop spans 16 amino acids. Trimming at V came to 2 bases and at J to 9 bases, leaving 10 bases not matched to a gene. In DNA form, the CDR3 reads TGTGCCAGCAGCTTAACTACAGGGGTCGGTTTTTCACCCCTCCACTTT. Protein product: CASSLTTGVGFSPLHF.

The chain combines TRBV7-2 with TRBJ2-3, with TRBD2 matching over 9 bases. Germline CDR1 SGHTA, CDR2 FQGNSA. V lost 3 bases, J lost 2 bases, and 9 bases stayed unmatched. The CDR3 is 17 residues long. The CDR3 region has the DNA TGTGCCAGCAGCTTGTCTCGGGGCGGGGGGGCCACAGATACGCAGTATTTT. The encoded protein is CASSLSRGGGATDTQYF. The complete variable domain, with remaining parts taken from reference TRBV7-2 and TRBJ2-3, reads GAGVSQSPSNKVTEKGKDVELRCDPISGHTALYWYRQSLGQGLEFLIYFQGNSAPDKSGLPSDRFSAERTGGSVSTLTIQRTQQEDSAVYLCASSLSRGGGATDTQYFGPGTRLTVL.

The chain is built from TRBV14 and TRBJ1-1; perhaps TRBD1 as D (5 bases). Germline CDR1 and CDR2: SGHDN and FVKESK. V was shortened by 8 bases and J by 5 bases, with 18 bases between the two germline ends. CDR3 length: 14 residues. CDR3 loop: CASGPTGGATEAFF. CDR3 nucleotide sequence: TGTGCCAGCGGCCCAACGGGAGGGGCGACTGAAGCTTTCTTT. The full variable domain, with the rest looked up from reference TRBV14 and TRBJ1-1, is EAGVTQFPSHSVIEKGQTVTLRCDPISGHDNLYWYRRVMGKEIKFLLHFVKESKQDESGMPNNRFLAERTGGTYSTLKVQPAELEDSGVYFCASGPTGGATEAFFGQGTRLTVV.

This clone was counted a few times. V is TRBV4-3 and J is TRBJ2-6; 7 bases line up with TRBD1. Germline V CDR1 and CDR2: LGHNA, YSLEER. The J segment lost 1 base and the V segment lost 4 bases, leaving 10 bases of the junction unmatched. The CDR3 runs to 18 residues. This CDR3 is CASSRGQGVGSGANVLTF. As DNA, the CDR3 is TGCGCCAGCAGCCGCGGCCAGGGGGTTGGGTCTGGGGCCAACGTCCTGACTTTC.

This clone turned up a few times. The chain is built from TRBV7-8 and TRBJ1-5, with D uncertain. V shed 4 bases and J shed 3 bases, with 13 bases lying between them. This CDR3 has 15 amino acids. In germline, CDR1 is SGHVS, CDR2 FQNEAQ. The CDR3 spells CASSSTPGPNQPQHF. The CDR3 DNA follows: TGTGCCAGCAGCTCCACCCCAGGCCCCAATCAGCCCCAGCATTTT.

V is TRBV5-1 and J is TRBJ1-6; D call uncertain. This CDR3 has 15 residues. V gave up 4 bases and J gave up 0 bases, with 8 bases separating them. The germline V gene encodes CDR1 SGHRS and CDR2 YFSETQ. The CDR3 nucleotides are TGCGCCAGCAGCCAAGTGAGCTCCTATAATTCACCCCTCCACTTT. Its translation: CASSQVSSYNSPLHF. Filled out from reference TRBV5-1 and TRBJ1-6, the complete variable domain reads KAGVTQTPRYLIKTRGQQVTLSCSPISGHRSVSWYQQTPGQGLQFLFEYFSETQRNKGNFPGRFSGRQFSNSRSEMNVSTLELGDSALYLCASSQVSSYNSPLHFGNGTRLTVT.

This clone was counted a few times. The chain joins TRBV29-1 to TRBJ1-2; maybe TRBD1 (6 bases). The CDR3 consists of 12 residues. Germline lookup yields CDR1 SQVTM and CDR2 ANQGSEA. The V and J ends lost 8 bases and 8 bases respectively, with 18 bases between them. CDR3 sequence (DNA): TGCAGCACGGGGGGGGGCTCGGGGGGCTACACCTTC. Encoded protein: CSTGGGSGGYTF. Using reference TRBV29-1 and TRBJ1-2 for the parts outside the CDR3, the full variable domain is SAVISQKPSRDICQRGTSLTIQCQVDSQVTMMFWYRQQPGQSLTLIATANQGSEATYESGFVIDKFPISRPNLTFSTLTVSNMSPEDSSIYLCSTGGGSGGYTFGSGTRLTVV.

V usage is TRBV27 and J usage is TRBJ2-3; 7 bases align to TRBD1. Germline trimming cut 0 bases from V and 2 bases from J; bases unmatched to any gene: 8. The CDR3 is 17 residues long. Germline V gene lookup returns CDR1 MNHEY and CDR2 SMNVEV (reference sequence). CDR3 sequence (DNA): TGTGCCAGCAGTTTATCGTCTAACAGGGGCCTCACAGATACGCAGTATTTT. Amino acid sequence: CASSLSSNRGLTDTQYF.

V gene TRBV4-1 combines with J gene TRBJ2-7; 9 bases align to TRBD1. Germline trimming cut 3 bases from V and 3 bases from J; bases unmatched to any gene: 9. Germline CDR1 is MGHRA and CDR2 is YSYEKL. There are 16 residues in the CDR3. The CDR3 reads CASSHPGQGLRYEQYF. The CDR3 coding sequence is TGCGCCAGCAGCCACCCTGGACAGGGGTTGCGCTACGAGCAGTACTTC.

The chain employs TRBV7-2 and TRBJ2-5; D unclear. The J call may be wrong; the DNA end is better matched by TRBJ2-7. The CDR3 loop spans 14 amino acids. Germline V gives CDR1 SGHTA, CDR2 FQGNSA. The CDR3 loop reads CASSFGVPSYEQYF. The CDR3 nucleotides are TGTGCCAGCAGCTTTGGTGTCCCGAGCTACGAGCAGTACTTC.

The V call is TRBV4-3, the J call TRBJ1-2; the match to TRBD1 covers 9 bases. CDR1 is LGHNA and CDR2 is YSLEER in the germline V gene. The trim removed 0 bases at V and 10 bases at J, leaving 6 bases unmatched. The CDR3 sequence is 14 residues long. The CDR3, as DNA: TGCGCCAGCAGCCAAGACACGGGACAGGGCGTCTACACCTTC. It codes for CASSQDTGQGVYTF.

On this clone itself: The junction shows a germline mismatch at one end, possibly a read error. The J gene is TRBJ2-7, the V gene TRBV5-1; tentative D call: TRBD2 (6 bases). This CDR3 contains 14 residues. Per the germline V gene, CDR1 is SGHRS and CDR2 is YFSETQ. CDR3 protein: CASSPRLGGYEQYF. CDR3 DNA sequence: TGTGCCAGCAGCCCCCGTCTCGGGGGCTACGAGCAGTACTTC.

For the CDR3, the DNA is TGTGCCTGGAGTGTACTACGGACGGGGTATAGCAATCAGCCCCAGCATTTT. Residues: CAWSVLRTGYSNQPQHF. The chain joins TRBV30 to TRBJ1-5, with no clear D. Germline assignment: CDR1 GTSNPN and CDR2 SVGIG (reference sequence). V lost 0 bases and J 0 bases, leaving 15 bases between the germline ends. CDR3 size: 17 residues. Using reference TRBV30 and TRBJ1-5 for the parts outside the CDR3, the full variable domain is SQTIHQWPATLVQPVGSPLSLECTVEGTSNPNLYWYRQAAGRGLQLLFYSVGIGQISSEVPQNLSASRPQDRQFILSSKKLLLSDSGFYLCAWSVLRTGYSNQPQHFGDGTRLSIL.

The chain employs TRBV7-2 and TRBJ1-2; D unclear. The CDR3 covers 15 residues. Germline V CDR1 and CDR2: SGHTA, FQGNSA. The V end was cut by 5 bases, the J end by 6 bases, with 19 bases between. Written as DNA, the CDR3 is TGTGCCAGCAGCCCCAGGATAAGCGGAGGAGATGGCTACACCTTC. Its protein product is CASSPRISGGDGYTF. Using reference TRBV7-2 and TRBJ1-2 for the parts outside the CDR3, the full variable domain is GAGVSQSPSNKVTEKGKDVELRCDPISGHTALYWYRQSLGQGLEFLIYFQGNSAPDKSGLPSDRFSAERTGGSVSTLTIQRTQQEDSAVYLCASSPRISGGDGYTFGSGTRLTVV.

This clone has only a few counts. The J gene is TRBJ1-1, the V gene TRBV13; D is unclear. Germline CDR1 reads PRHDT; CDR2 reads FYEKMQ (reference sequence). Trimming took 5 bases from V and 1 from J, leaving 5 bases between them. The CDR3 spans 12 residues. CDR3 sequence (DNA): TGTGCCAGCAGCGAGGGGAACACTGAAGCTTTCTTT. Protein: CASSEGNTEAFF. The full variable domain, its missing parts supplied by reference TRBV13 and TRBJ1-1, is AAGVIQSPRHLIKEKRETATLKCYPIPRHDTVYWYQQGPGQDPQFLISFYEKMQSDKGSIPDRFSAQQFSDYHSELNMSSLELGDSALYFCASSEGNTEAFFGQGTRLTVV.

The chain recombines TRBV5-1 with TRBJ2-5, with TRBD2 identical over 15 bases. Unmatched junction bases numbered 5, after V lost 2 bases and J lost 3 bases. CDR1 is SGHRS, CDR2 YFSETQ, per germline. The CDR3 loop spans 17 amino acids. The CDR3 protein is CASSLGTSGGSEETQYF. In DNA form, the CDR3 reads TGCGCCAGCAGCTTAGGGACTAGCGGGGGGTCGGAAGAGACCCAGTACTTC.

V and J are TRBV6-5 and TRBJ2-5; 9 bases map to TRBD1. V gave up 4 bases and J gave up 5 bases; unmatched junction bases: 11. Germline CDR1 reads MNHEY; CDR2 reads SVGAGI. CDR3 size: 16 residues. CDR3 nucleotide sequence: TGTGCCAGCAGTTTACTGGGACAGGGCGGGGCGGAGACCCAGTACTTC. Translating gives CASSLLGQGGAETQYF.

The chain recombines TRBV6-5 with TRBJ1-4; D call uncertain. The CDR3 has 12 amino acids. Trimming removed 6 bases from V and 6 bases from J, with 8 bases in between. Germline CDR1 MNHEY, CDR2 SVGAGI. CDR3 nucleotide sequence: TGTGCCAGCAGCCAGGACTATGAAAAACTGTTTTTT. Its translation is CASSQDYEKLFF.

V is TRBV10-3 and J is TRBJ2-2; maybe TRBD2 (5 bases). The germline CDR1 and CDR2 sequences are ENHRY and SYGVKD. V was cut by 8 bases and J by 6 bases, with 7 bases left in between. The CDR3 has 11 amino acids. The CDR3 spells CAIRGAGELFF. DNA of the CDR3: TGTGCCATCCGGGGTGCCGGGGAGCTGTTTTTT.